This note documents a single T cell receptor beta chain sequence. No antigen is known for it. The protocol was immunoSEQ multiplex PCR, while the TCRdb copy is restricted to in-frame clones and leaves out a portion. This sample yields over 50,000 clones, of which about 80% are seen a single time; about 5% belongs to the top ten. The sample is drawn from a study of T cell responses to AZD1222 COVID-19 vaccine. Whole-study results and caveats: Seropositivity was recorded at baseline in only a handful of AZD1222 recipients. Donors were chiefly white British, with a greater number of females, and clonal diversity was perhaps underestimated. Repertoire sampling was restricted to post-peak T cell response timepoints. Regions left unmutated in variants are reportedly the target of nearly half of spike-specific TCRs.

Deletions cut 6 bases from V and 0 bases from J, with 9 bases between. This CDR3 is built from 14 residues. Germline lookup yields CDR1 MNHEY and CDR2 SVGAGI. This chain joins TRBV6-5 and TRBJ2-4, with D tentatively TRBD2 (5 bases). The sample consisted of peripheral blood, taken 28 days after the second AZD1222 dose. This clonotype was sampled from an adult who received the AZD1222 COVID-19 vaccine. CDR3 nucleotide sequence: TGTGCCAGCAGCAGCGGAGAAGCCAAAAACATTCAGTACTTC. This sequence encodes CASSSGEAKNIQYF.